Below, 5 T cell receptor beta chains from the same sample are listed, as sequenced in a study of shared clonotypes between healthy human individuals (TCRdb year 2020). Library preparation employed the immunoSEQ multiplex PCR assay. As stored in TCRdb, this immuneACCESS dataset retains in-frame rearrangements with V and J assigned. A fraction of the clones does not appear; measured against another copy, unresolved V genes explain less than half of the discrepancy, and the remainder lacks a known reason. Recorded for this sample are roughly 2,300,000 clones; less than 95% of them occurred a single time. Approximately 0.4% of the sample is in the top ten clones. Material for sequencing was naive CD4+ T cells from PBMCs. Read against the paper, the sample's cell subset or site label means: CD45RA+ positively selected. The receptors were gathered from a man between 18 and 35 years old in good health. Some clones in this sample may be carry-over from other donors' samples.

V is TRBV7-2 and J is TRBJ1-3, with 8 bases fitting TRBD1. V shed 7 bases and J 4 bases; nucleotides not matched to a gene: 9. The germline V gene has CDR1 SGHTA and CDR2 FQGNSA. The CDR3 has 15 amino acids. Here the CDR3 DNA reads TGTGCCAGCACCTCCCCAGGGGGCACGGGAAACACCATATATTTT. Its protein is CASTSPGGTGNTIYF.

The CDR3 reads CASSLRPSQPQHF. The CDR3 nucleotides are TGTGCCAGCAGCCTTCGTCCTAGTCAGCCCCAGCATTTT. The chain uses TRBV13 and TRBJ1-5; D is undetermined. This CDR3 region has 13 residues. V lost 5 bases, J lost 6 bases, and 11 bases lay in between. Per the germline V gene, CDR1 is PRHDT and CDR2 is FYEKMQ (reference sequence).

The chain joins TRBV28 to TRBJ1-1; no clear D gene. CDR3 length: 11 residues. Germline loops: CDR1 MDHEN, CDR2 SYDVKM. The V end lost 5 bases, the J end lost 3 bases, and 4 bases lay between the germline ends. CDR3 in DNA: TGTGCCAGCAGTAAGCACACTGAAGCTTTCTTT. Residues: CASSKHTEAFF.

The CDR3: CASSAQGQETQYF. CDR3 DNA: TGCGCCAGCAGCGCACAGGGGCAAGAGACCCAGTACTTC. The rearrangement uses TRBV5-1 and TRBJ2-5, with 7 bases that match TRBD1. V lost 4 bases and J lost 2; bases outside the gene matches: 2. In germline, CDR1 is SGHRS, CDR2 YFSETQ. The CDR3 is made up of 13 amino acids.

This chain links TRBV11-2 with TRBJ1-5, with TRBD1 as a possible D gene (5 bases). Germline assignment: CDR1 SGHAT and CDR2 FQNNGV. The CDR3 totals 14 residues. Trimming removed 1 base at V and 6 bases at J, with 10 bases between. The CDR3 coding sequence is TGTGCCAGCAGCTTAGGGCAGGGTGGTCAGCCCCAGCATTTT. Translated: CASSLGQGGQPQHF.